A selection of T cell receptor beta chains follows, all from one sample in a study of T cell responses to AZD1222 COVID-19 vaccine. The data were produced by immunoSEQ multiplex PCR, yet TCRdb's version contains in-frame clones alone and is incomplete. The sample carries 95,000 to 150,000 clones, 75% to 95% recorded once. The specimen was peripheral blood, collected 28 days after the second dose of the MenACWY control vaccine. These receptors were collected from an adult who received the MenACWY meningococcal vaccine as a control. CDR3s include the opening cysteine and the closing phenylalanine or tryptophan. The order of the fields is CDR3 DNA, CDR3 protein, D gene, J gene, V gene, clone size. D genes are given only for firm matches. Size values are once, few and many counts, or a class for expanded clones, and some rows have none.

DNA: TGTGCCAGCAGTCGAAAGGGGGCCACGAGGTCTGAAGCTTTCTTT; CDR3: CASSRKGATRSEAFF; D: TRBD1; J: TRBJ1-1; V: TRBV14; size: few
DNA: TGTGCCAGCAGTCCTAGGACAGGGGGTTTGAACACTGAAGCTTTCTTT; CDR3: CASSPRTGGLNTEAFF; D: TRBD1; J: TRBJ1-1; V: TRBV27; size: -
DNA: TGCGCCAGCAGCCAAGAAGCAGGGGGCGTGGAGACCCAGTACTTC; CDR3: CASSQEAGGVETQYF; D: TRBD1; J: TRBJ2-5; V: TRBV4-3; size: -
DNA: TGTGCCAGCAGTCCGCCTAGCGGGAGTTCGGATACGCAGTATTTT; CDR3: CASSPPSGSSDTQYF; D: TRBD2; J: TRBJ2-3; V: TRBV28; size: -
DNA: TGTGCCAGCAGTTTAGGCAGCTCCTACGAGCAGTACTTC; CDR3: CASSLGSSYEQYF; D: -; J: TRBJ2-7; V: TRBV12-3/TRBV12-4; size: -
DNA: TGTGCCACCAGTGGAAGCACCCGCTCCTACAATGAGCAGTTCTTC; CDR3: CATSGSTRSYNEQFF; D: -; J: TRBJ2-1; V: TRBV24-1; size: -
DNA: TGTGCCAGCAGTTTTACAGGGGCTACGAATCAGCCCCAGCATTTT; CDR3: CASSFTGATNQPQHF; D: TRBD1; J: TRBJ1-5; V: TRBV28; size: -
DNA: TGTGCCATCAGTGGGACGCAGGGGTACGCTTCACCCCTCCACTTT; CDR3: CAISGTQGYASPLHF; D: -; J: TRBJ1-6; V: TRBV10-3; size: -
DNA: TGTGCCAGCAGTCGGACAGTCAACTATGGCTACACCTTC; CDR3: CASSRTVNYGYTF; D: -; J: TRBJ1-2; V: TRBV9; size: -
DNA: TGTGCCATCCAACGGGACCTATATAATTCACCCCTCCACTTT; CDR3: CAIQRDLYNSPLHF; D: -; J: TRBJ1-6; V: TRBV27; size: -
DNA: TGTGCCAGCTCACCACGACGAGACCGATATAATGAAAAACTGTTTTTT; CDR3: CASSPRRDRYNEKLFF; D: -; J: TRBJ1-4; V: TRBV18; size: -
DNA: TGCGCCAGCAGCTTGGAAAGTCGGGAGAACACTGAAGCTTTCTTT; CDR3: CASSLESRENTEAFF; D: -; J: TRBJ1-1; V: TRBV5-1; size: -
DNA: TGTGCCACCAGCAGAGTGTTGGAGGGCCCCGGGGAGCTGTTTTTT; CDR3: CATSRVLEGPGELFF; D: -; J: TRBJ2-2; V: TRBV15; size: -
DNA: TGTGCCAGCAGCCTCCCAGCGGGGGCGCCCTATAATTCACCCCTCCACTTT; CDR3: CASSLPAGAPYNSPLHF; D: -; J: TRBJ1-6; V: TRBV7-9; size: -
DNA: TGCGCCAGCAGCCTTTCAGGGGGGGCCCAGGAGACCCAGTACTTC; CDR3: CASSLSGGAQETQYF; D: -; J: TRBJ2-5; V: TRBV5-1; size: -
DNA: TGTGCCAGCAGCGTAGTCGGCACAGATACGCAGTATTTT; CDR3: CASSVVGTDTQYF; D: -; J: TRBJ2-3; V: TRBV9; size: -
DNA: TGCGCCAGCAGCTCAGGGTCGAACACTGAAGCTTTCTTT; CDR3: CASSSGSNTEAFF; D: -; J: TRBJ1-1; V: TRBV5-1; size: -
DNA: TGTGCCAGCAGCTTAGAGTCCGCTGCAACTAATGAAAAACTGTTTTTT; CDR3: CASSLESAATNEKLFF; D: -; J: TRBJ1-4; V: TRBV7-2; size: -
DNA: TGTGCCAGCAGTTACTCGGACAGGGGTGGTGAAAAACTGTTTTTT; CDR3: CASSYSDRGGEKLFF; D: TRBD1; J: TRBJ1-4; V: TRBV6-5; size: -
DNA: TGTGCCAGCAGTGATCGGGGACAGAACTATGGCTACACCTTC; CDR3: CASSDRGQNYGYTF; D: TRBD1; J: TRBJ1-2; V: TRBV6-1; size: -
DNA: TGTGCCAGCAGCCCCGCCCTCAACAATGAGCAGTTCTTC; CDR3: CASSPALNNEQFF; D: -; J: TRBJ2-1; V: TRBV2; size: -
DNA: TGTGCCAGCAGTGAGGGACAGGGTGGTTCACCCCTCCACTTT; CDR3: CASSEGQGGSPLHF; D: TRBD1; J: TRBJ1-6; V: TRBV6-1; size: -
DNA: TGTGCCACCAGCAGAGTCCACTGGGGGTACCAAGAGACCCAGTACTTC; CDR3: CATSRVHWGYQETQYF; D: -; J: TRBJ2-5; V: TRBV15; size: -
DNA: TGTGCCAGTAGTATTGGTGGGAGGGACTACGAGCAGTACTTC; CDR3: CASSIGGRDYEQYF; D: TRBD2; J: TRBJ2-7; V: TRBV19; size: once
DNA: TGTGCCAGCAGCTCCCCAGCAGGCACCGGGGAGCTGTTTTTT; CDR3: CASSSPAGTGELFF; D: -; J: TRBJ2-2; V: TRBV7-9; size: once
DNA: TGTGCCAGCAGCCCGGGCGCGGGAGTAAACACCGGGGAGCTGTTTTTT; CDR3: CASSPGAGVNTGELFF; D: TRBD2; J: TRBJ2-2; V: TRBV7-9; size: many
DNA: TGTGCCAGCAGCCTCCCGGACAGACAAGAGACCCAGTACTTC; CDR3: CASSLPDRQETQYF; D: -; J: TRBJ2-5; V: TRBV13; size: -
DNA: TGTGCCAGCAGCTCAACAGGGGCGACTGGAAACACCATATATTTT; CDR3: CASSSTGATGNTIYF; D: TRBD1; J: TRBJ1-3; V: TRBV5-4; size: once
DNA: TGTGCCAGCTCACTCTTTTACGGACAGACTACTTCGCCCCAGCATTTT; CDR3: CASSLFYGQTTSPQHF; D: -; J: TRBJ1-5; V: TRBV18; size: -
DNA: TGTGCCAGCAGCCCATGGACTAGCGGGGGGGTCGATGAGCAGTTCTTC; CDR3: CASSPWTSGGVDEQFF; D: TRBD2; J: TRBJ2-1; V: TRBV7-9; size: -
DNA: TGTGCCACCAGCAGAGATCCCCCCCCAGTCACAGATACGCAGTATTTT; CDR3: CATSRDPPPVTDTQYF; D: -; J: TRBJ2-3; V: TRBV15; size: -
DNA: TGTGCCAGCAGCTTCGGGAGGTCCGCAGATACGCAGTATTTT; CDR3: CASSFGRSADTQYF; D: TRBD2; J: TRBJ2-3; V: TRBV13; size: -
DNA: TGTGCCAGCAGCTATGGACAGGGCGGTCAGCCCCAGCATTTT; CDR3: CASSYGQGGQPQHF; D: TRBD1; J: TRBJ1-5; V: TRBV6-2/TRBV6-3; size: few
DNA: TGTGCCAGCAGCCAAGATTCCGGGGGGGGCACAGATACGCAGTATTTT; CDR3: CASSQDSGGGTDTQYF; D: TRBD2; J: TRBJ2-3; V: TRBV14; size: -
DNA: TGTGCCAGCAGTGCTGGACAGGGAGTCACTAATGAAAAACTGTTTTTT; CDR3: CASSAGQGVTNEKLFF; D: TRBD1; J: TRBJ1-4; V: TRBV6-1; size: -
DNA: TGCGCCAGCAGCTTGTCACGGTATAGCAATCAGCCCCAGCATTTT; CDR3: CASSLSRYSNQPQHF; D: -; J: TRBJ1-5; V: TRBV5-1; size: few
DNA: TGCGCCAGCAGCCAAAGGGAAGCGGGCGCTCCCACAGATACGCAGTATTTT; CDR3: CASSQREAGAPTDTQYF; D: -; J: TRBJ2-3; V: TRBV4-1; size: few
DNA: TGTGCCAGCAGTCCCGGGACACGCTCTGGAAACACCATATATTTT; CDR3: CASSPGTRSGNTIYF; D: -; J: TRBJ1-3; V: TRBV7-9; size: -
DNA: TGTGCCAGTAACCGGGGGGCAGGATACAATGAGCAGTTCTTC; CDR3: CASNRGAGYNEQFF; D: -; J: TRBJ2-1; V: TRBV19; size: -
DNA: TGTGCCAGCAGCTCACAGGGTTGGGACTATGGCTACACCTTC; CDR3: CASSSQGWDYGYTF; D: -; J: TRBJ1-2; V: TRBV5-6; size: -
DNA: TGTGCCAGCAGTTACGACAGGATGGATGGCTACACCTTC; CDR3: CASSYDRMDGYTF; D: -; J: TRBJ1-2; V: TRBV6-2/TRBV6-3; size: -
DNA: TGCGCCAGCAGCTGGGACAACTCTGGAAACACCATATATTTT; CDR3: CASSWDNSGNTIYF; D: -; J: TRBJ1-3; V: TRBV5-1; size: -
DNA: TGTGCCACCAGTGATCGGACTAGCGGGACCTCCTACAATGAGCAGTTCTTC; CDR3: CATSDRTSGTSYNEQFF; D: TRBD2; J: TRBJ2-1; V: TRBV24-1; size: -
DNA: TGTGCCAGCAGCTGGACAGGGTCCGGGGAGCTGTTTTTT; CDR3: CASSWTGSGELFF; D: TRBD1; J: TRBJ2-2; V: TRBV11-3; size: -
DNA: TGTGCCATCAGCCGACAGGGGGAAGATAATTCACCCCTCCACTTT; CDR3: CAISRQGEDNSPLHF; D: TRBD1; J: TRBJ1-6; V: TRBV10-3; size: -
DNA: TGTGCCAGCAGGCAAACAGGTCCGGCAGGGAACACCATATATTTT; CDR3: CASRQTGPAGNTIYF; D: -; J: TRBJ1-3; V: TRBV28; size: -
DNA: TGTGCCAGCAGCCCAGTTTCCGGAGGGACCCAGTACTTC; CDR3: CASSPVSGGTQYF; D: -; J: TRBJ2-5; V: TRBV13; size: -
DNA: TGTGCCAGAAGCCGGGACTCAAGCTCTGGAAACACCATATATTTT; CDR3: CARSRDSSSGNTIYF; D: -; J: TRBJ1-3; V: TRBV5-3; size: -
DNA: TGCGCCAGCAGCCAACCGTGGGGGACAGGACAAAACGCCAACTATGGCTACACCTTC; CDR3: CASSQPWGTGQNANYGYTF; D: TRBD1; J: TRBJ1-2; V: TRBV4-1; size: -
DNA: TGTGCCAGTAGTATAGGGTCCAGGGGATCCACAGATACGCAGTATTTT; CDR3: CASSIGSRGSTDTQYF; D: -; J: TRBJ2-3; V: TRBV19; size: -
DNA: TGCAGCGTCGTTGGCGGGAAGGACTATGGCTACACCTTC; CDR3: CSVVGGKDYGYTF; D: -; J: TRBJ1-2; V: TRBV29-1; size: -
DNA: TGTGCCAGTAGTTCAAGACAGGTAAATCAGCCCCAGCATTTT; CDR3: CASSSRQVNQPQHF; D: -; J: TRBJ1-5; V: TRBV19; size: -